The entry below gives a single T cell receptor beta chain sequence along with its context. This CDR3 comprises 14 residues. Germline V gene sequence: CDR1 SNHLY, CDR2 FYNNEI. Trimming stripped 7 bases from V and 0 bases from J, with 12 bases between. This PCR relied on a set of 60 Vbeta primers and 13 Jbeta primers. The method was immunoSEQ multiplex PCR; TCRdb's version includes in-frame clones alone and lacks a portion of them. The sample shows 100,000 to 150,000 clones, 75% to 85% of them seen only once. This sample was included in a study of cytomegalovirus exposure and HLA in healthy donors. The chain links TRBV2 to TRBJ1-1; no definite D call. Material: PBMCs. This receptor was identified in a woman between 50 and 59 years old in good health and CMV-seropositive. The CDR3 loop reads CASTIVGLNTEAFF. CDR3 nucleotides: TGTGCCAGCACCATAGTGGGCTTGAACACTGAAGCTTTCTTT. Full variable domain (outside the CDR3, taken from reference TRBV2 and TRBJ1-1): EPEVTQTPSHQVTQMGQEVILRCVPISNHLYFYWYRQILGQKVEFLVSFYNNEISEKSEIFDDQFSVERPDGSNFTLKIRSTKLEDSAMYFCASTIVGLNTEAFFGQGTRLTVV.